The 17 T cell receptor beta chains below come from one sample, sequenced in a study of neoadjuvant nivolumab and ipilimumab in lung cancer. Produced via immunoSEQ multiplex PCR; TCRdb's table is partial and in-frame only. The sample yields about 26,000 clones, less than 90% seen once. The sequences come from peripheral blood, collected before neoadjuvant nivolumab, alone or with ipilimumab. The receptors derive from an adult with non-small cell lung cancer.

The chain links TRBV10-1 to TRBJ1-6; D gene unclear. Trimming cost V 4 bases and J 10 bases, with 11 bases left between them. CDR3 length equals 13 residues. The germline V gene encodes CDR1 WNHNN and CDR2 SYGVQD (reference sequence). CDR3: CASSAEERSPLHF. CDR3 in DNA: TGCGCCAGCAGTGCTGAGGAGAGATCACCCCTCCACTTT.

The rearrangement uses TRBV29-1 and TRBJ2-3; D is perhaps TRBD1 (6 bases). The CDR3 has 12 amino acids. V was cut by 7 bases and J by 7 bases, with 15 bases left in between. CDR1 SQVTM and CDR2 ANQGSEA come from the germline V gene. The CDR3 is CSADGDIHTQYF. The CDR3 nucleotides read TGCAGCGCCGATGGGGACATTCATACGCAGTATTTT.

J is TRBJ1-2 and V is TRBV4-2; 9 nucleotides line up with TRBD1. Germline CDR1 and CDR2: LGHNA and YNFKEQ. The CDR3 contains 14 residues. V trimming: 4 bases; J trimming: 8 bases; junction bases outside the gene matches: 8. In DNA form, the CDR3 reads TGTGCCAGCAGCCCTCGACAGGGGGATAAAGGCTACACCTTC. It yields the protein CASSPRQGDKGYTF.

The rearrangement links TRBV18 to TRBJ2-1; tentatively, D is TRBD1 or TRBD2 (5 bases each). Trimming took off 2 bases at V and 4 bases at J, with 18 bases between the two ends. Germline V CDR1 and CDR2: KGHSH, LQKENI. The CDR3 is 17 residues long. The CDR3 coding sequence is TGTGCCAGCTCACCAGCTACCGGGACCCAGCGTTACAATGAGCAGTTCTTC. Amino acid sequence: CASSPATGTQRYNEQFF.

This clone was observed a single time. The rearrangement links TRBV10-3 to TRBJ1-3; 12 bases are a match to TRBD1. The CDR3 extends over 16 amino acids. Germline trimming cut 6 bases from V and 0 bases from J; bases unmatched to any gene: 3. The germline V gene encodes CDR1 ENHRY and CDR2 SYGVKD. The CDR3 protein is CAIRGTGGPSGNTIYF. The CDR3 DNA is TGTGCCATCAGGGGGACAGGGGGCCCCTCTGGAAACACCATATATTTT.

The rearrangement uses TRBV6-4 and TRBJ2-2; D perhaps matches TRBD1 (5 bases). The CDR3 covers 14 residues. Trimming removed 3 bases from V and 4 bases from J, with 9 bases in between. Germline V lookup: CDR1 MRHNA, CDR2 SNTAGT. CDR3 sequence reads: CASSEGVSTGELFF. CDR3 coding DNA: TGTGCCAGCAGTGAAGGGGTGAGCACCGGGGAGCTGTTTTTT.

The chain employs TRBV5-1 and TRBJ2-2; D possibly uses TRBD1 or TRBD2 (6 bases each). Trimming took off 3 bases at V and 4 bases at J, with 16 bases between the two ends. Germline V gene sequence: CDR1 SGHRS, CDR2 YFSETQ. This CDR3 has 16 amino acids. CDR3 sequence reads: CASSSDSPRGTGELFF. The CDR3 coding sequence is TGCGCCAGCAGCTCGGACAGCCCGCGGGGCACCGGGGAGCTGTTTTTT.

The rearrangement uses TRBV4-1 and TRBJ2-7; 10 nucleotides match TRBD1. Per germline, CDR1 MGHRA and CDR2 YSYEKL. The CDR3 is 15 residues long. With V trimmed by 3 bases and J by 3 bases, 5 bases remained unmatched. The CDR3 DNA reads TGCGCCAGCAGCCAGACTTGGGACAGGGGCTACGAGCAGTACTTC. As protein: CASSQTWDRGYEQYF.

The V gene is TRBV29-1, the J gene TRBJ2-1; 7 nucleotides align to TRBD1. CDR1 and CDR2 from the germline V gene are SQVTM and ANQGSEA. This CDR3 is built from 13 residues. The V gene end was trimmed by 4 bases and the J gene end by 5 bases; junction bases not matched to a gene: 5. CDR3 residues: CSVARTGDNEQFF. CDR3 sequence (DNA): TGCAGCGTTGCAAGGACAGGTGACAATGAGCAGTTCTTC.

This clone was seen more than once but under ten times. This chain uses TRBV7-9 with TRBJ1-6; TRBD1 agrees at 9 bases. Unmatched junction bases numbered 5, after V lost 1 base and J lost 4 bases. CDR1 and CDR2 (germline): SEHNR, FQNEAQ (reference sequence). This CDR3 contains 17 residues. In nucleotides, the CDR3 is TGTGCCAGCAGCTTAGGAGGGGACAGGGCGTATAATTCACCCCTCCACTTT. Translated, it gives CASSLGGDRAYNSPLHF.

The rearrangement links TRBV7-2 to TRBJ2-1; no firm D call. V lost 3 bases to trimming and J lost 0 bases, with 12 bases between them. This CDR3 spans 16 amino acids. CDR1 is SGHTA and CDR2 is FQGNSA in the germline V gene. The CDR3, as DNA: TGTGCCAGCAGCTTGGGTTTAAGTCCCTCCTACAATGAGCAGTTCTTC. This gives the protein CASSLGLSPSYNEQFF.

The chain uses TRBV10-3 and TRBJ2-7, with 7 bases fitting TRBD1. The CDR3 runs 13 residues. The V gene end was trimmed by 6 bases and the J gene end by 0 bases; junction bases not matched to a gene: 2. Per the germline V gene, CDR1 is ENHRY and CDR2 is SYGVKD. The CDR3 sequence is CAIRTGSSYEQYF. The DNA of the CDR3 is TGTGCCATCAGGACAGGGAGCTCCTACGAGCAGTACTTC.

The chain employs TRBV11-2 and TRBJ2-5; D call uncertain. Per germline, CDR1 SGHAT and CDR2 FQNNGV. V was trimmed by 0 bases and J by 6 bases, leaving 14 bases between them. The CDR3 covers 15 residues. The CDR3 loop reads CASSLDTMGGKTQYF. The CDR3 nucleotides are TGTGCCAGCAGCTTAGATACGATGGGCGGCAAGACCCAGTACTTC.

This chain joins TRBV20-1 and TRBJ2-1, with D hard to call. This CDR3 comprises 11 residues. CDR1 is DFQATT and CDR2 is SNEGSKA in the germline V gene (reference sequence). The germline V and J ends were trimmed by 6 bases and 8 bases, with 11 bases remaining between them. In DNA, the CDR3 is TGCAGTGCAGTACCAAGGGATGAGCAGTTCTTC. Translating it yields CSAVPRDEQFF.

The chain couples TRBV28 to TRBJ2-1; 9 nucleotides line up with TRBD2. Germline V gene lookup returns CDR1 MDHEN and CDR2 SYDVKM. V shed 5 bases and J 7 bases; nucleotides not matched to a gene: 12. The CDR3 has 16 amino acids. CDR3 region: CASSHPGAGGGNEQFF. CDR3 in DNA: TGTGCCAGCAGTCACCCGGGTGCGGGGGGGGGTAATGAGCAGTTCTTC.

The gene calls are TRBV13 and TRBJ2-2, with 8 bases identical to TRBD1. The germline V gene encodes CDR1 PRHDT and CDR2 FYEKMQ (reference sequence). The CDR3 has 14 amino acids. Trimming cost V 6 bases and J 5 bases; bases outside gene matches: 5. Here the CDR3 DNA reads TGTGCCAGCAGAGGGACAGGCGAAACCGGGGAGCTGTTTTTT. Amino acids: CASRGTGETGELFF.

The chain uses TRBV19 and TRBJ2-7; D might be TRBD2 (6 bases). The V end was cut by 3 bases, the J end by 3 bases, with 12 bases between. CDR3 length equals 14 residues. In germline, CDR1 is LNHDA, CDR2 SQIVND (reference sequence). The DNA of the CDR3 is TGTGCCAGTAGTATGCCGGGACTGATCTACGAGCAGTACTTC. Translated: CASSMPGLIYEQYF.